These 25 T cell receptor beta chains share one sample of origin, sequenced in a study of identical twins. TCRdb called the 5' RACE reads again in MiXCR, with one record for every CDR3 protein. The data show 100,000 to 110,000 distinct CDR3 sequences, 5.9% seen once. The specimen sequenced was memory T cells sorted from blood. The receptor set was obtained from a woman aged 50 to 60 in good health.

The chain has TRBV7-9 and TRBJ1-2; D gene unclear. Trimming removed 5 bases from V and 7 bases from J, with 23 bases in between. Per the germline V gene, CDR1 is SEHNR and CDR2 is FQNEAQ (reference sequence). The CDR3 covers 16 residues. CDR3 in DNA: TGTGCCAGCAGCCGACCCACCCTTACGGAGGGAAGTGGCTACACCTTC. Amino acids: CASSRPTLTEGSGYTF. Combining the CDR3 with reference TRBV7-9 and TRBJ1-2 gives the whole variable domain DTGVSQNPRHKITKRGQNVTFRCDPISEHNRLYWYRQTLGQGPEFLTYFQNEAQLEKSRLLSDRFSAERPKGSFSTLEIQRTEQGDSAMYLCASSRPTLTEGSGYTFGSGTRLTVV.

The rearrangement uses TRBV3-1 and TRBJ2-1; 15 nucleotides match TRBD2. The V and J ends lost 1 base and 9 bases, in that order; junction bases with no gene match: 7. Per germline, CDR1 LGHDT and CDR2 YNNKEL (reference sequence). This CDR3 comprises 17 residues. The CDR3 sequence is CASSQGGTSGRTAEQFF. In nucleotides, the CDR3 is TGTGCCAGCAGCCAAGGCGGGACTAGCGGGAGGACCGCTGAGCAGTTCTTC.

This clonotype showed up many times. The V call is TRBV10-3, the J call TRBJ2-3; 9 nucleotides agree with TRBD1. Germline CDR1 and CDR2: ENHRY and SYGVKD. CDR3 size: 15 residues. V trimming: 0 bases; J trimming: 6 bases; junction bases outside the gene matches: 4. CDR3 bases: TGTGCCATCAGTGAGTCGGGACAGGGTATCGATACGCAGTATTTT. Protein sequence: CAISESGQGIDTQYF.

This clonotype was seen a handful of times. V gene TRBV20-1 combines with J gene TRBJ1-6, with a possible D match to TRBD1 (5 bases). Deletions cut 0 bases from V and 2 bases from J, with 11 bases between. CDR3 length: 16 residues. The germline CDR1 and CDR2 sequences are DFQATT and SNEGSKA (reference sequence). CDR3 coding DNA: TGCAGTGCTAGAGATGGGGTGGGGGCCTATAATTCACCCCTCCACTTT. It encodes CSARDGVGAYNSPLHF.

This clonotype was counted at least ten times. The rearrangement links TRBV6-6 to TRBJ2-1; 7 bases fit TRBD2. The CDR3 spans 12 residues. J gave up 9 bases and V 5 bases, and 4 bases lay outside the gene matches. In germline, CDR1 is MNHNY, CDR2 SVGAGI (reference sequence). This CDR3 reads CASSELATEQFF. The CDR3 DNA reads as TGTGCCAGCAGTGAACTAGCGACTGAGCAGTTCTTC.

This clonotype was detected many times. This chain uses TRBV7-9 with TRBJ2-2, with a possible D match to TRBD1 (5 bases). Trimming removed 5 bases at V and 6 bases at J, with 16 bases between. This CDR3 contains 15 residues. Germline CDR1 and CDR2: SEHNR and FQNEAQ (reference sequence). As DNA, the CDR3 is TGTGCCAGCAGCGACGCAGGGCGACTCTCCGGGGAGCTGTTTTTT. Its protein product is CASSDAGRLSGELFF.

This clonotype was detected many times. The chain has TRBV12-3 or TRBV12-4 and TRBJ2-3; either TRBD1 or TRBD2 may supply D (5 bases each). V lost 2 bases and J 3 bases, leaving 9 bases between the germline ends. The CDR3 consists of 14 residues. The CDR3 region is CASSLRGRTDTQYF. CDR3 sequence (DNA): TGTGCCAGCAGTTTAAGGGGACGGACAGATACGCAGTATTTT.

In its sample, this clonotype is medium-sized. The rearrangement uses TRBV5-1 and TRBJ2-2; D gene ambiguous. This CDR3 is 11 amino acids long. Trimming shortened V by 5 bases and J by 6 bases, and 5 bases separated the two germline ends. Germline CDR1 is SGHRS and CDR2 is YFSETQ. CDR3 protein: CASRDPGELFF. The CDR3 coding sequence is TGCGCCAGCAGGGATCCCGGGGAGCTGTTTTTT. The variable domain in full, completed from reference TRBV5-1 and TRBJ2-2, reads KAGVTQTPRYLIKTRGQQVTLSCSPISGHRSVSWYQQTPGQGLQFLFEYFSETQRNKGNFPGRFSGRQFSNSRSEMNVSTLELGDSALYLCASRDPGELFFGEGSRLTVL.

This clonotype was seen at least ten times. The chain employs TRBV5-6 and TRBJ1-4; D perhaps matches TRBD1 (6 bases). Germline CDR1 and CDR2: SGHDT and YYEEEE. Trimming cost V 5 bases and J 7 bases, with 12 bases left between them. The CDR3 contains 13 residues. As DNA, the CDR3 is TGTGCCAGCAGAAAGGGGGTCGGTGAAAAACTGTTTTTT. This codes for CASRKGVGEKLFF.

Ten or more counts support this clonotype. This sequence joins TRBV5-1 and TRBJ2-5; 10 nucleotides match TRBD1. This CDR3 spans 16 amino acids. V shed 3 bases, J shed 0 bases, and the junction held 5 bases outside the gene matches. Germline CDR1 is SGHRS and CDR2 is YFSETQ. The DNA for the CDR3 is TGCGCCAGCAGCTCTGGACAGGGGGAGTACCAAGAGACCCAGTACTTC. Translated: CASSSGQGEYQETQYF.

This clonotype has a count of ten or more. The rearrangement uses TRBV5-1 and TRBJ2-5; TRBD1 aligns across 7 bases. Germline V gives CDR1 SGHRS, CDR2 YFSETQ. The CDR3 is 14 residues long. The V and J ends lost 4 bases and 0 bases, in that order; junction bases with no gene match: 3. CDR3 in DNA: TGCGCCAGCAGCATGACAGGGAACCAAGAGACCCAGTACTTC. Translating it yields CASSMTGNQETQYF.

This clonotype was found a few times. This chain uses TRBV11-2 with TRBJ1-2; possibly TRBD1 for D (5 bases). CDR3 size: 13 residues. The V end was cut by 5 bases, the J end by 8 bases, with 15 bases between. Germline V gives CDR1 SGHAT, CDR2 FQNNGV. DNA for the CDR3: TGTGCCAGCAGCCCCGGGACGGTCGCGGGCTACACCTTC. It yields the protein CASSPGTVAGYTF.

This CDR3 reads CASSLALQNYEQYV. The CDR3 coding sequence is TGTGCCAGCAGCTTAGCGTTACAGAACTACGAGCAGTACGTC. The chain joins TRBV7-8 to TRBJ2-7, with D uncertain. V gave up 0 bases and J gave up 3 bases, with 9 bases separating them. The CDR3 has 14 amino acids. CDR1 and CDR2 (germline): SGHVS, FQNEAQ.

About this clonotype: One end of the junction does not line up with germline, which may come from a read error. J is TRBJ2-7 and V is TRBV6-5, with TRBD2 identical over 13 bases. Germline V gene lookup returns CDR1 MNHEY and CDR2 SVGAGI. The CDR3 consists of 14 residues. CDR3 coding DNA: TGTGCCAGCAGTCCCATTCCGGGACTAGCGGGATTGGCCTTC. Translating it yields CASSPIPGLAGLAF.

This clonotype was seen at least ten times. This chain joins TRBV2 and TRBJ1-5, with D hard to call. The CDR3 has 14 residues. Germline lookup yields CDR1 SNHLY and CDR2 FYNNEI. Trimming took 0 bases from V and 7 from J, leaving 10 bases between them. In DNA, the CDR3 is TGTGCCAGCAGTGAAGCGGTGGTTTACCAGCCCCAGCATTTT. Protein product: CASSEAVVYQPQHF.

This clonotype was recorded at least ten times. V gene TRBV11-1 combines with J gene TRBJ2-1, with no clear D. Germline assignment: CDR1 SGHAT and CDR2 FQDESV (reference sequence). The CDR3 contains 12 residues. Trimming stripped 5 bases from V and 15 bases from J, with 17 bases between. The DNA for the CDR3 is TGTGCCAGCAGCGGGCCTTCTACCACACCGTTCTTC. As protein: CASSGPSTTPFF.

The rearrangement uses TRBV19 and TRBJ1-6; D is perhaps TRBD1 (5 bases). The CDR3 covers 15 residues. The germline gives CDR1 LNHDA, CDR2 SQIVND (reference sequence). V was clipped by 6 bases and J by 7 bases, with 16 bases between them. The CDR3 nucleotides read TGTGCCAGTAGCCGGGAGGGGAGGGGCAATTCACCCCTCCACTTT. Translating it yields CASSREGRGNSPLHF.

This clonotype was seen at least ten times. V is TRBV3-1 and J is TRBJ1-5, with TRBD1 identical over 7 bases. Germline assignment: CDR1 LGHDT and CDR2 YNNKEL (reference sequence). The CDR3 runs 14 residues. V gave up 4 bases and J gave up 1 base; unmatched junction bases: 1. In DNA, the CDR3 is TGTGCCAGCAGCCTACAGGGGAGCAATCAGCCCCAGCATTTT. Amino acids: CASSLQGSNQPQHF. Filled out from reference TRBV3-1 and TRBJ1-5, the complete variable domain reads DTAVSQTPKYLVTQMGNDKSIKCEQNLGHDTMYWYKQDSKKFLKIMFSYNNKELIINETVPNRFSPKSPDKAHLNLHINSLELGDSAVYFCASSLQGSNQPQHFGDGTRLSIL.

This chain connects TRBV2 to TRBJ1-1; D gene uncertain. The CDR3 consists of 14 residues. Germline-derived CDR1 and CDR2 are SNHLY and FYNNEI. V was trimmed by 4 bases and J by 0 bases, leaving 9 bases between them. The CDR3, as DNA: TGTGCCAGCAGTGCGGGGAGAATGAACACTGAAGCTTTCTTT. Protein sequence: CASSAGRMNTEAFF.

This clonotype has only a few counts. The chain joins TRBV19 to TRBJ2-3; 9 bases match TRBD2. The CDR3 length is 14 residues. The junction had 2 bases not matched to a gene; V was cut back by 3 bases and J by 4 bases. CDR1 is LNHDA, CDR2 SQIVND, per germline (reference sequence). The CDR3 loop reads CASSIAGGADTQYF. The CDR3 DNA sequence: TGTGCCAGTAGTATCGCGGGAGGGGCAGATACGCAGTATTTT.

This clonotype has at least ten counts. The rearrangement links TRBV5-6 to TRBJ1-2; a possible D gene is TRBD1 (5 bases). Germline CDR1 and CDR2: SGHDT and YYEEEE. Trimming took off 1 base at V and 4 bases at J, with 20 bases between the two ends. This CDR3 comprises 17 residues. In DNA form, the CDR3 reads TGTGCCAGCAGCTTGAGTTGGGGGACCGGAACCGGCTATGGCTACACCTTC. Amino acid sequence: CASSLSWGTGTGYGYTF.

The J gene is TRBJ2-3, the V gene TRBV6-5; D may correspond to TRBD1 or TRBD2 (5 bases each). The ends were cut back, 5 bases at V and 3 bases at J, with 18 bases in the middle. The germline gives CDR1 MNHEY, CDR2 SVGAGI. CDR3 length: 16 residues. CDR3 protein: CASSEGDGQRTDTQYF. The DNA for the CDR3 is TGTGCCAGCAGTGAAGGGGACGGCCAGAGGACAGATACGCAGTATTTT.

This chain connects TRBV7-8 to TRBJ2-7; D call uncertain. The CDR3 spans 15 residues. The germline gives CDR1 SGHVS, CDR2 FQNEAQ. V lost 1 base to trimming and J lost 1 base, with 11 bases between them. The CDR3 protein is CASSLGYALSYEQYV. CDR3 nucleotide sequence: TGTGCCAGCAGCTTAGGTTACGCCTTATCCTACGAGCAGTACGTC.

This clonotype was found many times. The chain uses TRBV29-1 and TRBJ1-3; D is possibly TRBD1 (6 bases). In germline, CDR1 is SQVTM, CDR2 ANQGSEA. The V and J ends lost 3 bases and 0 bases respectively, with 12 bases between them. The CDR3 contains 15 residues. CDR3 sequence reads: CSVEEGRGSGNTIYF. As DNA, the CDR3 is TGCAGCGTTGAGGAGGGCAGGGGCTCTGGAAACACCATATATTTT.

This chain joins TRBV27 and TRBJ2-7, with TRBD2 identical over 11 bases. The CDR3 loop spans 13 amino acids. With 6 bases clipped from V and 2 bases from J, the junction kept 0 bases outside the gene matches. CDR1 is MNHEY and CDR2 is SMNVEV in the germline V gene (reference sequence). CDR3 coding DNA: TGTGCCAGCAGGACTAGCGGGACCTACGAGCAGTACTTC. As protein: CASRTSGTYEQYF.